Presented here are 21 T cell receptor beta chains from one specimen sequenced in a study of human T cells and chemical hapten exposure. TCRdb reprocessed the RACE reads via MiXCR and lists one record per CDR3 protein. The sample shows some 100,000 distinct CDR3 sequences, 9% to 9.5% of them seen only once. Time point defined: patch test 2, 6 weeks after DPC sensitization. As to treatment: therapeutic diphenylcyclopropenone sensitization with weekly scalp DPC. This material consisted of whole blood, taken in connection with sensitization to the hapten diphenylcyclopropenone (DPC). The receptor set was obtained from a middle-aged woman with alopecia areata. Some clones in this sample may be carry-over from other donors' samples.

The chain links TRBV2 to TRBJ1-1; 7 nucleotides align to TRBD1. The CDR3 is made up of 14 amino acids. In germline, CDR1 is SNHLY, CDR2 FYNNEI. The ends lost 8 bases at V and 5 bases at J; junction bases unmatched: 11. CDR3 DNA sequence: TGTGCCAGCGATGTGGCAGGGGGTCGAACTGAAGCTTTCTTT. Its translation is CASDVAGGRTEAFF. Full variable domain (outside the CDR3, taken from reference TRBV2 and TRBJ1-1): EPEVTQTPSHQVTQMGQEVILRCVPISNHLYFYWYRQILGQKVEFLVSFYNNEISEKSEIFDDQFSVERPDGSNFTLKIRSTKLEDSAMYFCASDVAGGRTEAFFGQGTRLTVV.

This clonotype was counted at least ten times. V usage is TRBV7-6 and J usage is TRBJ2-7, with D perhaps TRBD1 or TRBD2 (5 bases each). The CDR3 totals 15 residues. Deletions cut 5 bases from V and 4 bases from J, with 18 bases between. CDR1 is SGHVS and CDR2 is FNYEAQ in the germline V gene. The CDR3 region has the DNA TGTGCCAGCAGCCGCGCGCAGGGCCGGGGTTACGAGCAGTACTTC. Translating gives CASSRAQGRGYEQYF.

The chain is built from TRBV3-1 and TRBJ1-2; D gene unclear. V was clipped by 0 bases and J by 4 bases, with 12 bases between them. CDR1 and CDR2 from the germline V gene are LGHDT and YNNKEL (reference sequence). The CDR3 is 15 amino acids. The CDR3 coding sequence is TGTGCCAGCAGCCAAGAACGGGGATCCCCCTATGGCTACACCTTC. This sequence encodes CASSQERGSPYGYTF. Complete variable domain (other parts from reference TRBV3-1 and TRBJ1-2): DTAVSQTPKYLVTQMGNDKSIKCEQNLGHDTMYWYKQDSKKFLKIMFSYNNKELIINETVPNRFSPKSPDKAHLNLHINSLELGDSAVYFCASSQERGSPYGYTFGSGTRLTVV.

This clonotype appeared many times. The chain recombines TRBV6-4 with TRBJ2-5; no firm D call. This CDR3 spans 14 amino acids. Trimming took 4 bases from V and 3 from J, leaving 12 bases between them. Germline values: CDR1 MRHNA, CDR2 SNTAGT. CDR3: CASSAPTGEETQYF. CDR3 DNA: TGTGCCAGCAGTGCCCCAACCGGAGAAGAGACCCAGTACTTC.

The V and J genes are TRBV6-5 and TRBJ2-7; 10 bases match TRBD2. V lost 0 bases to trimming and J lost 9 bases; unmatched junction nucleotides: 8. The V gene's germline CDR1 is MNHEY and CDR2 SVGAGI. This CDR3 is 15 amino acids long. The CDR3 loop reads CASSYSGLAGAVQYF. In nucleotides, the CDR3 is TGTGCCAGCAGTTACTCTGGGCTAGCGGGAGCAGTGCAGTACTTC.

The V and J genes are TRBV6-5 and TRBJ2-5; D is possibly TRBD2 (5 bases). The V and J ends lost 9 bases and 4 bases respectively, with 15 bases between them. This CDR3 region has 13 residues. In germline, CDR1 is MNHEY, CDR2 SVGAGI. CDR3 sequence: CASWRLSTETQYF. DNA for the CDR3: TGTGCCAGTTGGAGGCTTTCGACAGAGACCCAGTACTTC.

V gene TRBV6-8 combines with J gene TRBJ2-3, with a tentative D call TRBD2 (6 bases). CDR1 and CDR2 (germline): MNHGY, SAAAGT. The CDR3 consists of 14 residues. V was clipped by 10 bases and J by 6 bases, with 20 bases between them. CDR3 sequence: CAIPARLVLDTQYF. CDR3 nucleotide sequence: TGTGCCATACCCGCCCGACTAGTGCTCGATACGCAGTATTTT.

This clonotype was counted many times. The J gene is TRBJ2-1, the V gene TRBV4-1; 7 nucleotides align to TRBD2. V lost 1 base and J lost 9; bases outside the gene matches: 9. CDR1 MGHRA and CDR2 YSYEKL come from the germline V gene. The CDR3 has 15 amino acids. The CDR3 DNA is TGCGCCAGCAGCCAAGGTGGGCTAGCGGTTAGTGAGCAGTTCTTC. Protein: CASSQGGLAVSEQFF.

This clonotype was seen repeatedly, ten times or more. The chain recombines TRBV7-8 with TRBJ2-7; D possibly corresponds to TRBD1 (5 bases). Germline V lookup: CDR1 SGHVS, CDR2 FQNEAQ. This CDR3 comprises 14 residues. The germline V and J ends were trimmed by 3 bases and 5 bases, with 14 bases remaining between them. The CDR3 DNA is TGTGCCAGCAGCTTCAACGGCAGGGTAAACGAGCAGTACTTC. It encodes CASSFNGRVNEQYF.

This clonotype was recorded many times. The chain uses TRBV12-3 or TRBV12-4 and TRBJ1-2; 7 bases fit TRBD1. CDR3 size: 12 residues. V trimming: 6 bases; J trimming: 4 bases; junction bases outside the gene matches: 2. The CDR3: CASRTGPYGYTF. The CDR3 DNA is TGTGCCAGCAGGACAGGGCCCTATGGCTACACCTTC.

The CDR3: CASSFGQGEDTQYF. The CDR3, as DNA: TGTGCCAGCAGCTTCGGACAGGGGGAAGATACGCAGTATTTT. This rearrangement joins TRBV7-3 to TRBJ2-3; 10 bases are a match to TRBD1. The CDR3 spans 14 residues. Germline V gene sequence: CDR1 SGHTA, CDR2 FQGTGA. V was clipped by 3 bases and J by 5 bases; unmatched bases: 2.

This clonotype was recorded a few times. The chain combines TRBV21-1 with TRBJ2-7; the table's TRBD1 call for D was not verified on the DNA. TRBV21-1 is designated a pseudogene. The CDR3 runs 15 residues. CDR3 amino acids: CASSKGRDPRDEQYF. CDR3 coding DNA: TGTGCCAGCAGCAAGGGGCGGGACCCCCGGGACGAGCAGTACTTC.

This clonotype was detected ten times or more. This chain uses TRBV20-1 with TRBJ2-7; 11 bases map to TRBD2. The germline gives CDR1 DFQATT, CDR2 SNEGSKA (reference sequence). Trimming removed 4 bases from V and 5 bases from J; junction bases left unmatched: 13. There are 16 residues in the CDR3. The CDR3 sequence: CSATPPVAGGPHEQYF. CDR3 sequence (DNA): TGCAGTGCTACTCCCCCGGTAGCGGGAGGGCCCCACGAGCAGTACTTC.

This chain joins TRBV5-4 and TRBJ2-2; D call uncertain. Germline V gives CDR1 SGHNT, CDR2 YYREEE (reference sequence). V lost 8 bases and J 8 bases, leaving 16 bases between the germline ends. This CDR3 is built from 13 residues. This CDR3 is CASKTDSKGELFF. In DNA, the CDR3 is TGTGCCAGTAAAACCGATTCAAAGGGGGAGCTGTTTTTT.

This chain connects TRBV7-2 to TRBJ1-2; D may be TRBD1 (5 bases). There are 13 residues in the CDR3. Germline-derived CDR1 and CDR2 are SGHTA and FQGNSA. V shed 3 bases and J shed 3 bases, with 8 bases lying between them. This chain's CDR3 is CASSFGADYGYTF. CDR3 nucleotides: TGTGCCAGCAGCTTTGGGGCTGACTATGGCTACACCTTC.

Only a few counts were recorded for this clonotype. The chain links TRBV7-9 to TRBJ1-1, with D hard to call. The CDR3 consists of 15 residues. Germline values: CDR1 SEHNR, CDR2 FQNEAQ (reference sequence). V was pared by 0 bases and J by 6 bases, with 14 bases between. The CDR3 reads CASSLAPILSPEAFF. CDR3 coding DNA: TGTGCCAGCAGCTTAGCCCCGATATTGTCGCCTGAAGCTTTCTTT.

This clonotype appeared many times. This rearrangement joins TRBV6-5 to TRBJ2-3; D is possibly TRBD2 (6 bases). The CDR3 contains 15 residues. With 3 bases removed from V and 0 bases from J, the gap between germline ends came to 10 bases. The germline V gene encodes CDR1 MNHEY and CDR2 SVGAGI. The CDR3 region is CASSYRRGSTDTQYF. The DNA for the CDR3 is TGTGCCAGCAGTTATAGGAGGGGAAGCACAGATACGCAGTATTTT.

The chain combines TRBV6-2 or TRBV6-3 with TRBJ2-7; 13 bases map to TRBD2. CDR3 size: 14 residues. Germline V gives CDR1 MNHEY, CDR2 SVGEGT. V lost 8 bases and J lost 3; bases outside the gene matches: 4. The CDR3 bases are TGTGCCAGCCAAAGGACTAGCGGGAGCTACGAGCAGTACTTC. This encodes CASQRTSGSYEQYF.

J is TRBJ2-3 and V is TRBV27, with 7 bases fitting TRBD1. In germline, CDR1 is MNHEY, CDR2 SMNVEV (reference sequence). There are 15 residues in the CDR3. V lost 11 bases to trimming and J lost 6 bases; unmatched junction nucleotides: 17. This CDR3 reads CASRNGDRPRDTQYF. The CDR3 DNA follows: TGTGCCTCCCGGAACGGGGACAGACCCCGGGATACGCAGTATTTT.

CDR3 amino acids: CASSILAPVTDTQYF. DNA for the CDR3: TGTGCCAGCAGCATACTAGCTCCTGTGACAGATACGCAGTATTTT. This sequence joins TRBV7-9 and TRBJ2-3; a possible D gene is TRBD2 (6 bases). The CDR3 has 15 amino acids. With 5 bases removed from V and 3 bases from J, the gap between germline ends came to 15 bases. The V gene's germline CDR1 is SEHNR and CDR2 FQNEAQ (reference sequence). Supplemented by reference TRBV7-9 and TRBJ2-3, the full variable domain reads DTGVSQNPRHKITKRGQNVTFRCDPISEHNRLYWYRQTLGQGPEFLTYFQNEAQLEKSRLLSDRFSAERPKGSFSTLEIQRTEQGDSAMYLCASSILAPVTDTQYFGPGTRLTVL.

This clonotype was detected a few times. The chain is built from TRBV20-1 and TRBJ2-3; 7 bases are shared with TRBD1. The trim removed 5 bases at V and 3 bases at J, leaving 8 bases unmatched. From germline, CDR1 is DFQATT and CDR2 SNEGSKA (reference sequence). The CDR3 is 14 residues long. CDR3 sequence: CSALKGARTDTQYF. The DNA for the CDR3 is TGCAGTGCTTTAAAGGGGGCGCGAACAGATACGCAGTATTTT.